The 16 T cell receptor beta chains below come from one sample, sequenced in a study of blood T cell repertoires in COVID-19. Using immunoSEQ multiplex PCR, the repertoire was profiled, and TCRdb retains in-frame clones only, with some absent. The table shows about 100,000 clones, with 80% to 95% occurring only once. Sequencing input: peripheral blood. Receptor source: a man aged 18 to 30 with COVID-19, enrolled during active disease.

The chain joins TRBV5-1 to TRBJ2-5; 7 bases map to TRBD1. V shed 3 bases and J 1 base; nucleotides not matched to a gene: 3. The CDR3 has 14 residues. The V gene's germline CDR1 is SGHRS and CDR2 YFSETQ. CDR3 nucleotides: TGCGCCAGCAGCTCGGGACAGACCCAAGAGACCCAGTACTTC. Protein sequence: CASSSGQTQETQYF.

This chain joins TRBV15 and TRBJ1-2, with no clear D. The CDR3 loop spans 14 amino acids. Germline CDR1 and CDR2: LNHNV and YYDKDF (reference sequence). Trimming pared 0 bases from V and 5 bases from J, leaving 10 bases between. The DNA of the CDR3 is TGTGCCACCAGCAGAGATCTAACGCTTTATGGCTACACCTTC. Protein sequence: CATSRDLTLYGYTF. The full variable domain, its missing parts supplied by reference TRBV15 and TRBJ1-2, is DAMVIQNPRYQVTQFGKPVTLSCSQTLNHNVMYWYQQKSSQAPKLLFHYYDKDFNNEADTPDNFQSRRPNTSFCFLDIRSPGLGDTAMYLCATSRDLTLYGYTFGSGTRLTVV.

The J gene is TRBJ1-1, the V gene TRBV15; weak D call: TRBD1 (6 bases). Per the germline V gene, CDR1 is LNHNV and CDR2 is YYDKDF (reference sequence). V lost 0 bases and J 6 bases, leaving 11 bases between the germline ends. The CDR3 totals 14 residues. Here the CDR3 DNA reads TGTGCCACCAGCAGAGATCAGGGGTCCCCTGAAGCTTTCTTT. It codes for CATSRDQGSPEAFF.

A single count supports this clone. At one end, the junction sequence differs from germline, possibly due to a read error. The chain joins TRBV28 to TRBJ1-4; 8 bases match TRBD1. The germline CDR1 and CDR2 sequences are MDHEN and SYDVKM. There are 16 residues in the CDR3. CDR3 sequence (DNA): TGTGCCAGCAGCCTTCCCGCAGGGGGCGGAGGTGAAAAACTGCTTTTT. Translating it yields CASSLPAGGGGEKLLF.

The gene calls are TRBV5-6 and TRBJ2-7; 7 bases map to TRBD1. This CDR3 is built from 12 residues. V lost 4 bases, J lost 6 bases, and 4 bases stayed unmatched. Germline CDR1 is SGHDT and CDR2 is YYEEEE. This CDR3 reads CASSRQGPEQYF. CDR3 bases: TGTGCCAGCAGCCGACAGGGACCCGAGCAGTACTTC.

CDR3: CASSIYVRDTGELFF. CDR3 sequence (DNA): TGTGCCAGTAGTATATATGTCCGGGACACCGGGGAGCTGTTTTTT. The rearrangement joins TRBV19 to TRBJ2-2; D remains ambiguous. The length of the CDR3 is 15 residues. The germline V and J ends were trimmed by 2 bases and 3 bases, with 10 bases remaining between them. Germline V gives CDR1 LNHDA, CDR2 SQIVND (reference sequence).

V and J are TRBV12-3 or TRBV12-4 and TRBJ2-5; D ambiguous. This CDR3 is built from 13 residues. V shed 1 base and J shed 3 bases, with 6 bases lying between them. The chain's CDR3 is CASSLGQKETQYF. The CDR3 region has the DNA TGTGCCAGCAGTTTAGGACAAAAAGAGACCCAGTACTTC.

The genes are TRBV7-9 and TRBJ1-2, with TRBD1 as a possible D gene (5 bases). The V end lost 1 base, the J end lost 4 bases, and 13 bases lay between the germline ends. The CDR3 runs 15 residues. Germline lookup yields CDR1 SEHNR and CDR2 FQNEAQ (reference sequence). CDR3 loop: CASSLGSGMRYGYTF. The CDR3 DNA is TGTGCCAGCAGCTTAGGCTCAGGGATGCGCTATGGCTACACCTTC.

This sequence joins TRBV4-2 and TRBJ1-6; tentative D call: TRBD1 (6 bases). Germline CDR1 reads LGHNA; CDR2 reads YNFKEQ. V lost 5 bases and J lost 8, with 19 bases in between. The CDR3 runs to 16 residues. The CDR3 protein is CASSRHQGQKDSPLHF. For the CDR3, the DNA is TGTGCCAGCAGCAGGCACCAGGGGCAGAAAGATTCACCCCTCCACTTT.

The chain has TRBV5-6 and TRBJ1-1; D may be TRBD1 (6 bases). The germline gives CDR1 SGHDT, CDR2 YYEEEE. CDR3 length: 13 residues. V was pared by 4 bases and J by 3 bases, with 10 bases between. CDR3 region: CASSQGLDTEAFF. DNA of the CDR3: TGTGCCAGCAGCCAGGGGCTGGACACTGAAGCTTTCTTT.

The J gene is TRBJ2-4, the V gene TRBV28; TRBD2 might be the D (5 bases). Trimming took 5 bases from V and 1 from J, leaving 12 bases between them. This CDR3 is built from 15 residues. In germline, CDR1 is MDHEN, CDR2 SYDVKM. CDR3 protein: CASSVTRGAKNIQYF. In nucleotides, the CDR3 is TGTGCCAGCAGTGTGACACGAGGGGCCAAAAACATTCAGTACTTC.

This chain uses TRBV5-1 with TRBJ2-1; the match to TRBD2 covers 12 bases. V lost 4 bases, J lost 4 bases, and 3 bases stayed unmatched. The CDR3 consists of 15 residues. In germline, CDR1 is SGHRS, CDR2 YFSETQ. The CDR3 DNA follows: TGCGCCAGCAGCCAGGGACTAGCGGGTTACAATGAGCAGTTCTTC. Its translation: CASSQGLAGYNEQFF. Together with reference TRBV5-1 and TRBJ2-1, the CDR3 gives the full variable domain: KAGVTQTPRYLIKTRGQQVTLSCSPISGHRSVSWYQQTPGQGLQFLFEYFSETQRNKGNFPGRFSGRQFSNSRSEMNVSTLELGDSALYLCASSQGLAGYNEQFFGPGTRLTVL.

The chain recombines TRBV9 with TRBJ2-7; possible D gene TRBD1, 6 bases. The germline V gene has CDR1 SGDLS and CDR2 YYNGEE. The CDR3 is made up of 14 amino acids. V shed 0 bases and J shed 3 bases, with 10 bases lying between them. The CDR3 reads CASSVAGHNYEQYF. The CDR3 DNA sequence: TGTGCCAGCAGCGTAGCGGGACACAACTACGAGCAGTACTTC.

This rearrangement joins TRBV6-6 to TRBJ2-3; a weak D match, TRBD1 (5 bases). The CDR3 loop spans 15 amino acids. V was trimmed by 0 bases and J by 4 bases, leaving 11 bases between them. Looked up from germline, CDR1 is MNHNY and CDR2 is SVGAGI (reference sequence). In DNA form, the CDR3 reads TGTGCCAGCAGTTACTCCAGGGCAAAAGCAGATACGCAGTATTTT. Amino acid sequence: CASSYSRAKADTQYF.

The chain links TRBV3-1 (or the pseudogene TRBV3-2) to TRBJ1-2; D gene unclear. The V end was cut by 0 bases, the J end by 0 bases, with 11 bases between. CDR1 LGHDT and CDR2 YNNKEL come from the germline V gene (reference sequence). The CDR3 spans 16 residues. The CDR3 DNA is TGTGCCAGCAGCCAAGACCACCGGGAGACTAACTATGGCTACACCTTC. It codes for CASSQDHRETNYGYTF.

The chain recombines TRBV25-1 with TRBJ2-1, with D possibly matching TRBD1 (5 bases). Trimming took off 3 bases at V and 2 bases at J, with 11 bases between the two ends. This CDR3 contains 15 residues. Germline CDR1 is MGHDK and CDR2 is SYGVNS. The CDR3: CASSDNRRTYNEQFF. The CDR3 nucleotides are TGTGCCAGCAGTGATAACAGGAGAACCTACAATGAGCAGTTCTTC. The full variable domain, with the rest looked up from reference TRBV25-1 and TRBJ2-1, is EADIYQTPRYLVIGTGKKITLECSQTMGHDKMYWYQQDPGMELHLIHYSYGVNSTEKGDLSSESTVSRIRTEHFPLTLESARPSHTSQYLCASSDNRRTYNEQFFGPGTRLTVL.